The clone carrying this T cell receptor beta chain was detected ten times or more. The authors used 550 to 750 ng of bulk tumor genomic DNA per sample as template. Taken during surgery, several biopsies per primary tumor were spaced as far apart as possible within the tumor mass. Curative operations were performed on patients who had untreated, newly diagnosed non-small cell lung cancer. It was with 32 V and 13 J primers that multiplex PCR amplified TCR beta CDR3. TCRdb used MiXCR to reprocess the multiplex PCR reads, holding one entry per CDR3 protein. Of around 20,000 distinct CDR3 sequences in the sample, about 30% are singletons; the top ten hold around 4%. The CDR3 contains 14 residues. Trimming took 6 bases from V and 6 from J; bases not matched to a gene: 7. This specimen belongs to a study of immune heterogeneity within non-small cell lung tumors.

The specimen was lung tumor tissue. The origin of this receptor is a man in his forties or fifties with non-small cell lung cancer. The chain combines TRBV12-3 or TRBV12-4 with TRBJ2-1, with 8 bases aligning to TRBD2. The CDR3 DNA follows: TGTGCCAGCAGGCGGACTAGCTTAACCAATGAGCAGTTCTTC. The encoded protein is CASRRTSLTNEQFF.